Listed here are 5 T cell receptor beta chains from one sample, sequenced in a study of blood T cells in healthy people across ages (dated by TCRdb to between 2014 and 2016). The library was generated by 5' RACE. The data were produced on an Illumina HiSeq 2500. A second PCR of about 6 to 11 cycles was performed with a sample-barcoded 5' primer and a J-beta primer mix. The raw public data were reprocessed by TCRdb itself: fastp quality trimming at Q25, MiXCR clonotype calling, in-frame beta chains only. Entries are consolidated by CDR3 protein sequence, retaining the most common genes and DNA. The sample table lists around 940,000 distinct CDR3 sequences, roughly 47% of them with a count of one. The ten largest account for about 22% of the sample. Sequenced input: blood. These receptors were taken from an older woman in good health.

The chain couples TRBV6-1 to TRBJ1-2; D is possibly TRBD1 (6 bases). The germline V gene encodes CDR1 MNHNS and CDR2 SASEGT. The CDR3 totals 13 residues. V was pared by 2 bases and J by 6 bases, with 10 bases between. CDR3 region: CASSERPGDGYTF. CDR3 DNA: TGTGCCAGCAGTGAAAGGCCAGGGGATGGCTACACCTTC.

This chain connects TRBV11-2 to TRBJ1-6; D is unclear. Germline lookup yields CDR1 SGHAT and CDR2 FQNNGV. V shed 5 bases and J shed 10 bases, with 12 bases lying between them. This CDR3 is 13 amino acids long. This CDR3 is CASSLNTRSPLHF. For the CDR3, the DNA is TGTGCCAGCAGCCTAAATACTAGGTCACCCCTCCACTTT.

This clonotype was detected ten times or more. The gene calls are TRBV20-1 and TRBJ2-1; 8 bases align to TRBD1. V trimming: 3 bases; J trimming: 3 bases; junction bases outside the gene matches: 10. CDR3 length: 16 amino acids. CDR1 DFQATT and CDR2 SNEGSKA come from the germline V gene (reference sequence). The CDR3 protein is CSARDQGAPIYNEQFF. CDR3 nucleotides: TGCAGTGCTAGGGACCAGGGGGCGCCCATCTACAATGAGCAGTTCTTC.

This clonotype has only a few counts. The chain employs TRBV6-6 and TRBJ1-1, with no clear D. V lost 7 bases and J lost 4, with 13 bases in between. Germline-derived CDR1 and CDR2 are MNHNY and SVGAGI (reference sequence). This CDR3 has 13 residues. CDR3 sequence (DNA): TGTGCCAGCAATCACATCGGAACCACTGAAGCTTTCTTT. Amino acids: CASNHIGTTEAFF.

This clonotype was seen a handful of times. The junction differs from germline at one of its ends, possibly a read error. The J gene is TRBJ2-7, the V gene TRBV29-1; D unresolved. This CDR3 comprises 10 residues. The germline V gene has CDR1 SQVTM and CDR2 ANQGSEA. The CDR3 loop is CSVKDYEQYF. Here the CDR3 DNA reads TGCAGCGTTAAAGACTACGAGCAGTACTTC.